The clone carrying this T cell receptor beta chain showed up just once. Per germline, CDR1 SGHRS and CDR2 YFSETQ. CDR3 length equals 17 residues. V lost 4 bases to trimming and J lost 2 bases; unmatched junction nucleotides: 13. This entry belongs to a study of T cell changes during pregnancy in multiple sclerosis. Data came from immunoSEQ multiplex PCR; TCRdb stores just in-frame clones and leaves some out. Among roughly 93,000 clones, 91% were seen once, and the ten largest hold around 2%. The clonotype was recovered from a female donor in good health, enrolled as a control in a pregnancy study. The chain recombines TRBV5-1 with TRBJ2-3, with 7 bases that match TRBD2. This specimen was peripheral blood, taken in the first trimester of pregnancy. The CDR3 DNA reads TGCGCCAGCAGCGCCGGGTGGGGGAGGGCCGACACAGATACGCAGTATTTT. Translated: CASSAGWGRADTDTQYF.